This T cell receptor beta chain was retrieved from a study of T cells after yellow fever vaccination. Study as a whole: SMART-Seq v4 Ultra Low Input served to prepare low-cell-number fractions.

As regards this clonotype: Its antigen is currently unknown.

By 5'RACE template switching, TCR cDNA was produced, with a universal primer site and UMIs added in the process. TCRdb reprocessed the 5' RACE reads via MiXCR and lists one record per CDR3 protein. The table lists about 300,000 distinct CDR3 sequences, roughly 4.3% of them singletons. The CDR3 is 17 residues long. V lost 5 bases and J lost 6, with 23 bases in between. Germline CDR1 SGHTA, CDR2 FQGNSA. Study observations and caveats: Detected again after the booster were most primary-vaccination clones, at 95% to 98% CD4 and approximately 87% CD8. Few clonotypes appeared in both CD4 and CD8 compartments.

The chain carries TRBV7-2 and TRBJ1-5; D is ambiguous. The sample consisted of PBMCs, taken 5 days after the yellow fever booster vaccination. The receptor comes from a man younger than 35 who received the YFV17D yellow fever vaccine. The chain's CDR3 is CASSPGQGRGYSQPQHF. CDR3 nucleotides: TGTGCCAGCAGCCCCGGCCAAGGGCGAGGGTATAGTCAGCCCCAGCATTTT.